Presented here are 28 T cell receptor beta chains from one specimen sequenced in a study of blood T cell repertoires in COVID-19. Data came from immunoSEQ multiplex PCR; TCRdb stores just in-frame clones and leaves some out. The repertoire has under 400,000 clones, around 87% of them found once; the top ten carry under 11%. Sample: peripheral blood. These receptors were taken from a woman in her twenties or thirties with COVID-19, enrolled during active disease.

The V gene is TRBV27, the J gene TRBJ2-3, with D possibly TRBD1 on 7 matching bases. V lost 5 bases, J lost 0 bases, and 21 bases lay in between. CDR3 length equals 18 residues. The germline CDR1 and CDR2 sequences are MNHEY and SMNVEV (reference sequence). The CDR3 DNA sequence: TGTGCCAGCAGTCCGCAAAAAGCAGGGGGAGGTAGCACAGATACGCAGTATTTT. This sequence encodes CASSPQKAGGGSTDTQYF.

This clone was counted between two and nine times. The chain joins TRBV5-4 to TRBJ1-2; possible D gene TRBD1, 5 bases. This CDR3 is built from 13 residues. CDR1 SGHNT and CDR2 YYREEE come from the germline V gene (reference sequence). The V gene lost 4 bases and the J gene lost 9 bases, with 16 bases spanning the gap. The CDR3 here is CASSPEPPGSYTF. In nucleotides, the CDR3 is TGTGCCAGCAGCCCTGAGCCGCCAGGGAGCTACACCTTC.

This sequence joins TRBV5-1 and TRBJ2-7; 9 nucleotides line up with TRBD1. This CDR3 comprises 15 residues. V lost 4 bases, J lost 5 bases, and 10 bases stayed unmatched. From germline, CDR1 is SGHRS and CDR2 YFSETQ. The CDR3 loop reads CASSRQTGGGDEQYF. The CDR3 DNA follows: TGCGCCAGCAGCCGCCAGACAGGGGGAGGAGACGAGCAGTACTTC.

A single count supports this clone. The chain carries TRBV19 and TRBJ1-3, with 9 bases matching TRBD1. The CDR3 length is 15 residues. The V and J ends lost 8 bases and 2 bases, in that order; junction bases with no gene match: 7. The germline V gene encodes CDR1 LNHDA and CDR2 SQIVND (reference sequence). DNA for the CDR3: TGTGCCAGTTCGGACAGGGGCATAGCTGGAAACACCATATATTTT. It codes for CASSDRGIAGNTIYF.

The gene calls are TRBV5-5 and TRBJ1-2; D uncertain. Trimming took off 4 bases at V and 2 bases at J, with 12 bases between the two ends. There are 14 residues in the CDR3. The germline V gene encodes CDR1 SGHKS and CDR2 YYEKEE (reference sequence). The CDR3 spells CASSPFAGNYGYTF. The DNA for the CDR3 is TGTGCCAGCAGCCCCTTCGCCGGGAACTATGGCTACACCTTC.

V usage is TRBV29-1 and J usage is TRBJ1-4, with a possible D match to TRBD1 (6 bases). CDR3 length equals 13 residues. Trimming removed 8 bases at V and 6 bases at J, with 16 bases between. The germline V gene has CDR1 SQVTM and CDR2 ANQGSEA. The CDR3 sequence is CSTRWGPDEKLFF. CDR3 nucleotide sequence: TGCAGCACGCGCTGGGGGCCGGATGAAAAACTGTTTTTT. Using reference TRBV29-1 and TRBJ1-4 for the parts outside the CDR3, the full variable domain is SAVISQKPSRDICQRGTSLTIQCQVDSQVTMMFWYRQQPGQSLTLIATANQGSEATYESGFVIDKFPISRPNLTFSTLTVSNMSPEDSSIYLCSTRWGPDEKLFFGSGTQLSVL.

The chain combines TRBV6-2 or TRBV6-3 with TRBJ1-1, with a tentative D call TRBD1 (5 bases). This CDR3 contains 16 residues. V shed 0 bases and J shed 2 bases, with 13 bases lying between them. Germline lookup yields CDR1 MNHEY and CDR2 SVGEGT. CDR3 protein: CASSYSSNRINTEAFF. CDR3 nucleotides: TGTGCCAGCAGTTACTCGTCAAACAGGATAAACACTGAAGCTTTCTTT.

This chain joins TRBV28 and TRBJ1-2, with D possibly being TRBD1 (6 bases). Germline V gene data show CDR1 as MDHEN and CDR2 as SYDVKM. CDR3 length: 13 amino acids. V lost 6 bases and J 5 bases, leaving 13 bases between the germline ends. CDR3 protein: CASSTQGWYGYTF. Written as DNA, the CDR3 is TGTGCCAGCAGCACACAGGGCTGGTATGGCTACACCTTC.

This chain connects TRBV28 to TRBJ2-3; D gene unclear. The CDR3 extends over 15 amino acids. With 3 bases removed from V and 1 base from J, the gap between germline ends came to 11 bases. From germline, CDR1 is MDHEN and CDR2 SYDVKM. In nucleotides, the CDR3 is TGTGCCAGCAGTTTTGAGGTGGTGGGCACAGATACGCAGTATTTT. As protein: CASSFEVVGTDTQYF.

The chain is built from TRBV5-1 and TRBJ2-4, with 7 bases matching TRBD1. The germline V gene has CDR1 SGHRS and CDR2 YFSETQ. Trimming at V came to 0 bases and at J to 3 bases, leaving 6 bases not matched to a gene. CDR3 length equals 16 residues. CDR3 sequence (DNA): TGCGCCAGCAGCTTGGTCCAGGGGGTGGACAAAAACATTCAGTACTTC. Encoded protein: CASSLVQGVDKNIQYF.

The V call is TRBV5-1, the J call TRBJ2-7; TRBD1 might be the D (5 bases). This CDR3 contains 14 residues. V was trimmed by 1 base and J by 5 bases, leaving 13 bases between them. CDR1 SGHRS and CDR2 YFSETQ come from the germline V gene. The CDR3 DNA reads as TGCGCCAGCAGCTTGTCCAGGGTAAGGGACGAGCAGTACTTC. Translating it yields CASSLSRVRDEQYF.

CDR3 nucleotides: TGCGCCAGCAGCTTACAAAACTATGGCTACACCTTC. Its protein product is CASSLQNYGYTF. The gene calls are TRBV5-1 and TRBJ1-2, with D hard to call. The V gene's germline CDR1 is SGHRS and CDR2 YFSETQ. V was shortened by 2 bases and J by 2 bases, with 4 bases between the two germline ends. The CDR3 spans 12 residues.

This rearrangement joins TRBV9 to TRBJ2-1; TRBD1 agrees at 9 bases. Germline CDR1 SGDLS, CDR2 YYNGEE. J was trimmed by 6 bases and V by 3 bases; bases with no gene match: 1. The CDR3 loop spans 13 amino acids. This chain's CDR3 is CASSAGQGNEQFF. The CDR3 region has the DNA TGTGCCAGCAGCGCGGGACAGGGCAATGAGCAGTTCTTC. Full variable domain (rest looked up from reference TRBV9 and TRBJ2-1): DSGVTQTPKHLITATGQRVTLRCSPRSGDLSVYWYQQSLDQGLQFLIQYYNGEERAKGNILERFSAQQFPDLHSELNLSSLELGDSALYFCASSAGQGNEQFFGPGTRLTVL.

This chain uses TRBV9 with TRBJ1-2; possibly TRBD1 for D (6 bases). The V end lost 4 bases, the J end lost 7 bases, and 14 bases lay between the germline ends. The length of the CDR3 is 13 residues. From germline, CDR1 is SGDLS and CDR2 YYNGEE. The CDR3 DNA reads TGTGCCAGCAGCATCACACAGGGATCTGGCTACACCTTC. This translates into CASSITQGSGYTF.

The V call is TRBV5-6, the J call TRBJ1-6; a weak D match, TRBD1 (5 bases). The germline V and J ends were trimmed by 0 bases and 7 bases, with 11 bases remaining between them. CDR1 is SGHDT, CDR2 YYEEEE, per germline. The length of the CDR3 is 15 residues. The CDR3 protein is CASSLVGRGNSPLHF. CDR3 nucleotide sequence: TGTGCCAGCAGCTTGGTTGGACGGGGGAATTCACCCCTCCACTTT.

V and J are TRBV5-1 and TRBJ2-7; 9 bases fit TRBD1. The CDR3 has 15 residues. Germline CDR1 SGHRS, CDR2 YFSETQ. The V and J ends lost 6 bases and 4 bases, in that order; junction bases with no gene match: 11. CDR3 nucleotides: TGCGCCAGCACCTCCGGGACAGGGATTTTATACGAGCAGTACTTC. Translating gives CASTSGTGILYEQYF.

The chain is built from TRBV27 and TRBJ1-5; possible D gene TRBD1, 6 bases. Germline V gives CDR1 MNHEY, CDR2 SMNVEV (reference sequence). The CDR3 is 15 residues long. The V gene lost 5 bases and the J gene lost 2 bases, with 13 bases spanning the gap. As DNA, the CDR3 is TGTGCCAGCAGTGTTACAGGGATGCGCAATCAGCCCCAGCATTTT. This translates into CASSVTGMRNQPQHF.

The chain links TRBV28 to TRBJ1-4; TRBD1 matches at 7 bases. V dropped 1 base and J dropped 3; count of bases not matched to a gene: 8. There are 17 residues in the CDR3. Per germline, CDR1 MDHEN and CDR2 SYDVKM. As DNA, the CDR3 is TGTGCCAGCAGTTTATTGGCAGGGGGTATGGCTAATGAAAAACTGTTTTTT. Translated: CASSLLAGGMANEKLFF.

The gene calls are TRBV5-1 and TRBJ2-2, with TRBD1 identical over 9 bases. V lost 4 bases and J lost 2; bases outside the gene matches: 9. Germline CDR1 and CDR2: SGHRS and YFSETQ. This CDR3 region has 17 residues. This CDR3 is CASSPRTTGGNTGELFF. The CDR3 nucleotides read TGCGCCAGCAGCCCCCGAACTACAGGGGGCAACACCGGGGAGCTGTTTTTT.

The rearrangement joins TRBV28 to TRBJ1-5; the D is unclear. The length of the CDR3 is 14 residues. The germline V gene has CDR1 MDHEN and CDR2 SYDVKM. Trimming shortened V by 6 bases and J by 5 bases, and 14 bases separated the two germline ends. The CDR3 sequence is CASRLRLVDQPQHF. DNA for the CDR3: TGTGCCAGCAGACTCCGTCTGGTAGATCAGCCCCAGCATTTT.

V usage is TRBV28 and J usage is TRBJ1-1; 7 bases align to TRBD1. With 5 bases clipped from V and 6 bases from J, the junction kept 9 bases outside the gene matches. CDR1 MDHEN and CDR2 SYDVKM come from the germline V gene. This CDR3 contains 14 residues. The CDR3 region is CASSLQGRWAEAFF. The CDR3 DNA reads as TGTGCCAGCAGTCTACAGGGGCGGTGGGCTGAAGCTTTCTTT.

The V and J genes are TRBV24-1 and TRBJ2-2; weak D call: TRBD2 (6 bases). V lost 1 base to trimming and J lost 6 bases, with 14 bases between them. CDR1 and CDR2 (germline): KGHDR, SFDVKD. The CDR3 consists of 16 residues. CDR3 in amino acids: CATSDFLDGGAGELFF. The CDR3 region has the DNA TGTGCCACCAGTGATTTCCTCGACGGAGGGGCCGGGGAGCTGTTTTTT.

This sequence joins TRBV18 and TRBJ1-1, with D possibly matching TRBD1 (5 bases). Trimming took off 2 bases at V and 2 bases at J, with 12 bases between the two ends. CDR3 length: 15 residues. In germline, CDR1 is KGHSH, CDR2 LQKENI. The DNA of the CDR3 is TGTGCCAGCTCACCAAGGGCAGGGCAAAACACTGAAGCTTTCTTT. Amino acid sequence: CASSPRAGQNTEAFF. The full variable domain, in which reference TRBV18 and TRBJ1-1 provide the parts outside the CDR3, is NAGVMQNPRHLVRRRGQEARLRCSPMKGHSHVYWYRQLPEEGLKFMVYLQKENIIDESGMPKERFSAEFPKEGPSILRIQQVVRGDSAAYFCASSPRAGQNTEAFFGQGTRLTVV.

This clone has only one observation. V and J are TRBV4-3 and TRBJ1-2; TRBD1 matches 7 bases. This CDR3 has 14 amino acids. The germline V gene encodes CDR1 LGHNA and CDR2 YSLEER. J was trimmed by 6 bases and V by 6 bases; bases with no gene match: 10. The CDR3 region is CASRLQGSIDGYTF. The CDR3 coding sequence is TGCGCCAGCAGATTACAGGGGAGTATCGATGGCTACACCTTC.

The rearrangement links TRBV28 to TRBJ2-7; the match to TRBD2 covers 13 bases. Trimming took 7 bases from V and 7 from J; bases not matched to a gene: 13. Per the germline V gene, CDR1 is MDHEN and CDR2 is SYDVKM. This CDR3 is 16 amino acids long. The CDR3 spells CASNPGLAGVTREQYF. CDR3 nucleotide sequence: TGTGCCAGCAACCCCGGACTAGCGGGAGTAACGCGGGAGCAGTACTTC.

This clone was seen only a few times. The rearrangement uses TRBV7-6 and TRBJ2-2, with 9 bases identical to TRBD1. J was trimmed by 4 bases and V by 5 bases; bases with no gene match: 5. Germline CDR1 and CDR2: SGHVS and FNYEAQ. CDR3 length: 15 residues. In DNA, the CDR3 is TGTGCCAGCAGCCGCGGGACAGGGTTCACCGGGGAGCTGTTTTTT. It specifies CASSRGTGFTGELFF.

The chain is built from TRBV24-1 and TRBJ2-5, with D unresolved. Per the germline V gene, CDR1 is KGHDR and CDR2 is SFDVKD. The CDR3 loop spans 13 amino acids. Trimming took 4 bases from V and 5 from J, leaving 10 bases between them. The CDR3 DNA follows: TGTGCCACCAGTGACCTCGTCCGGGAGACCCAGTACTTC. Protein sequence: CATSDLVRETQYF.

CDR3 region: CASSSSGTGREQYF. The CDR3 DNA is TGTGCCAGCAGTTCCTCCGGGACAGGCAGGGAGCAGTACTTC. This chain joins TRBV28 and TRBJ2-7; TRBD1 matches at 8 bases. The J segment lost 7 bases and the V segment lost 4 bases, leaving 9 bases of the junction unmatched. This CDR3 is built from 14 residues. CDR1 is MDHEN, CDR2 SYDVKM, per germline.